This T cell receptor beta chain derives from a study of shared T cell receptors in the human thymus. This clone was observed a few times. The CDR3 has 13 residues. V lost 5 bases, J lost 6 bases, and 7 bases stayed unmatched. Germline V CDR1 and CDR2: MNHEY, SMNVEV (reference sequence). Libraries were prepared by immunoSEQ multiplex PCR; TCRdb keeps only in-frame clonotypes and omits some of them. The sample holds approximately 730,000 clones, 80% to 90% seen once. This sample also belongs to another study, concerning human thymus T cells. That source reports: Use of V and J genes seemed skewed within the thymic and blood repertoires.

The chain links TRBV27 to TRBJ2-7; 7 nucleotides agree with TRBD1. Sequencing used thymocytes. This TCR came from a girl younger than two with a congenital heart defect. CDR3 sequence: CASSPDRASEQYF. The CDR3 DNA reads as TGTGCCAGCAGTCCCGACAGGGCCAGCGAGCAGTACTTC.